Following are 5 T cell receptor beta chains from one sample sequenced in a study of T-cell reconstitution after alpha-beta-depleted transplantation in children. TCRbeta library preparation incorporated unique molecular identifiers. TCRdb analysed the PCR reads with MiXCR anew, one entry per CDR3 protein. The table lists more than 400,000 distinct CDR3 sequences, more than 9.5% of them singletons, with around 15% in the top ten. The sequencing used PBMCs, mostly from graft donor cells, collected 180 days after TCRalphabeta/CD19-depleted stem cell transplant. Receptors were obtained from a female patient aged 2-9 years who had a stem cell transplant for aplastic anemia, so the T cells may come from the graft donor.

This clonotype came up many times. The chain has TRBV18 and TRBJ1-6, with D tentatively TRBD1 (6 bases). The germline V gene encodes CDR1 KGHSH and CDR2 LQKENI. V was pared by 6 bases and J by 4 bases, with 10 bases between. The CDR3 sequence is 14 residues long. The CDR3 coding sequence is TGTGCCAGCTCTTCGGACAGTTATAATTCACCCCTCCACTTT. Its protein product is CASSSDSYNSPLHF.

On this clonotype: Relative to the germline gene, one junction end is altered; a read error may explain this. The chain carries TRBV20-1 and TRBJ1-4; D not resolved. The V gene's germline CDR1 is DFQATT and CDR2 SNEGSKA (reference sequence). This CDR3 is built from 10 residues. CDR3 DNA sequence: TGCAGTGCTAGTGATGAAGAACTGTTTTTT. Translation gives CSASDEELFF.

This clonotype appeared many times. The CDR3 nucleotides read TGTGCCAGCAGCCCGGGACTAGCGGGGGGGTACAATGAGCAGTTCTTC. Its translation: CASSPGLAGGYNEQFF. The chain carries TRBV12-3 or TRBV12-4 and TRBJ2-1, with 16 bases fitting TRBD2. V was clipped by 6 bases and J by 4 bases; unmatched bases: 3. The CDR3 is 16 amino acids.

This chain links TRBV4-3 with TRBJ2-3, with D possibly matching TRBD2 (6 bases). CDR1 is LGHNA, CDR2 YSLEER, per germline. CDR3 size: 16 residues. V shed 4 bases and J shed 0 bases, with 14 bases lying between them. This chain's CDR3 is CASSLGGGASTDTQYF. As DNA, the CDR3 is TGCGCCAGCAGCCTCGGCGGAGGGGCAAGCACAGATACGCAGTATTTT.

V usage is TRBV15 and J usage is TRBJ2-1; D gene uncertain. This CDR3 has 11 residues. V was cut by 3 bases and J by 8 bases, with 5 bases left in between. Looked up from germline, CDR1 is LNHNV and CDR2 is YYDKDF (reference sequence). CDR3 sequence: CATSRFDEQFF. The CDR3 nucleotides read TGTGCCACCAGCAGGTTCGATGAGCAGTTCTTC.